This T cell receptor (beta chain) was identified in a study of blood T cells in healthy people across ages. Then a second PCR, running roughly 7 to 11 cycles, was carried out with a sample-barcoded 5' primer and a J-beta primer mix. TCRdb reprocessed the 5' RACE reads with MiXCR, giving one entry per CDR3 protein. The table lists 630,000 or so distinct CDR3 sequences, approximately 29% of them singletons. This clonotype was counted at least ten times. This CDR3 is 9 amino acids long. Trimming took 5 bases from V and 9 from J, leaving 5 bases between them. The germline V gene has CDR1 DFQATT and CDR2 SNEGSKA (reference sequence).

This TCR was recovered from a woman aged 80 or older in good health. This chain links TRBV20-1 with TRBJ1-5; D ambiguous. Sequencing input: blood. CDR3 sequence reads: CSAGRPQHF. Here the CDR3 DNA reads TGCAGTGCTGGGCGGCCCCAGCATTTT.